The clone carrying this T cell receptor (beta chain) was observed a few times. CDR1 MNHEY and CDR2 SVGEGT come from the germline V gene. Trimming cost V 2 bases and J 0 bases, with 8 bases left between them. The CDR3 sequence is 15 residues long. This sample's TCRbeta library carried unique molecular identifier barcodes. TCRdb reprocessed the PCR reads via MiXCR and lists one record per CDR3 protein. Seen here are 640,000 or so distinct CDR3 sequences, roughly 15% observed once, and the top ten hold around 0.96%. This record belongs to a study of T-cell reconstitution after alpha-beta-depleted transplantation in children.

The starting material was PBMCs from the stem cell graft donor, obtained from the stem cell graft. The clonotype comes from a human donor who donated a stem cell graft to a child with acute myeloid leukemia. The chain combines TRBV6-2 or TRBV6-3 with TRBJ1-5; D is undetermined. CDR3 residues: CASSYATYSNQPQHF. Here the CDR3 DNA reads TGTGCCAGCAGTTACGCCACGTATAGCAATCAGCCCCAGCATTTT.